This T cell receptor beta chain was retrieved from a study of cytomegalovirus exposure and HLA in healthy donors. Overall study findings and caveats: A later analysis found TCR association rates differed by HLA locus, highest for DRB1 and lowest for HLA-C. Highly shared sequence variants in one cluster were likely a sequencing artifact.

The PCR ran on 60 Vbeta and 13 Jbeta primers. Some clones are missing from TCRdb's copy, which holds only in-frame ones; the method was immunoSEQ multiplex PCR. This table lists about 200,000 clones. About this clone itself: Its antigen remains unidentified.

Germline V gene sequence: CDR1 SGHRS, CDR2 YFSETQ. CDR3 length: 14 amino acids. With 4 bases removed from V and 5 bases from J, the gap between germline ends came to 14 bases. The sequence derives from a man under 40 in good health and CMV-seronegative. The chain links TRBV5-1 to TRBJ2-3; D not resolved. The specimen sequenced was PBMCs. The CDR3 nucleotides read TGCGCCAGCAGCCCCTTCGGTGGAGTAGATACGCAGTATTTT. As protein: CASSPFGGVDTQYF.